The 2 T cell receptor beta chains listed next were all sequenced from one sample in a study of T cells in tumors after PD-1 blockade. Profiling relied on immunoSEQ multiplex PCR, and the TCRdb table lists in-frame clones only, not all of them. Of roughly 60,000 clones listed, around 80% are singletons. Sample: PBMCs, taken before anti-PD-1 treatment. Receptors originate from a human donor with basal cell carcinoma.

The chain employs TRBV6-2 or TRBV6-3 and TRBJ1-2, with 8 nucleotides matching TRBD1. Looked up from germline, CDR1 is MNHEY and CDR2 is SVGEGT. There are 15 residues in the CDR3. The junction had 7 bases not matched to a gene; V was cut back by 0 bases and J by 7 bases. CDR3 DNA sequence: TGTGCCAGCAGTTACTCTCAGGGGGCGAAGTCTGGCTACACCTTC. Translated, it gives CASSYSQGAKSGYTF.

The rearrangement joins TRBV5-1 to TRBJ2-2, with D possibly called TRBD1 or TRBD2 (6 bases each). Trimming pared 4 bases from V and 2 bases from J, leaving 12 bases between. This CDR3 has 15 residues. CDR1 and CDR2 from the germline V gene are SGHRS and YFSETQ. The CDR3 DNA reads TGCGCCAGCAGCAAAGGGGGGACTAACACCGGGGAGCTGTTTTTT. It encodes CASSKGGTNTGELFF. Together with reference TRBV5-1 and TRBJ2-2, the CDR3 gives the full variable domain: KAGVTQTPRYLIKTRGQQVTLSCSPISGHRSVSWYQQTPGQGLQFLFEYFSETQRNKGNFPGRFSGRQFSNSRSEMNVSTLELGDSALYLCASSKGGTNTGELFFGEGSRLTVL.